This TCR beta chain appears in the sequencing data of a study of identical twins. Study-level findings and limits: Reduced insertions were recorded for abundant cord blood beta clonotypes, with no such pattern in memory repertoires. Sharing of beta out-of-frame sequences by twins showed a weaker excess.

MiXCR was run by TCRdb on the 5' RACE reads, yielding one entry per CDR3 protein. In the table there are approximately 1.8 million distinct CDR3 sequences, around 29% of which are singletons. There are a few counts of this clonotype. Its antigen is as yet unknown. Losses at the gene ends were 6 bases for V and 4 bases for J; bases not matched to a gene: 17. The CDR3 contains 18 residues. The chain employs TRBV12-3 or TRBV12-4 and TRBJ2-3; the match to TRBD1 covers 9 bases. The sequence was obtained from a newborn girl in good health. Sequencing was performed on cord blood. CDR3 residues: CASSPFLRDRAKPDTQYF. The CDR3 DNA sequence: TGTGCCAGCAGCCCTTTCCTTAGGGACAGGGCCAAGCCAGATACGCAGTATTTT.